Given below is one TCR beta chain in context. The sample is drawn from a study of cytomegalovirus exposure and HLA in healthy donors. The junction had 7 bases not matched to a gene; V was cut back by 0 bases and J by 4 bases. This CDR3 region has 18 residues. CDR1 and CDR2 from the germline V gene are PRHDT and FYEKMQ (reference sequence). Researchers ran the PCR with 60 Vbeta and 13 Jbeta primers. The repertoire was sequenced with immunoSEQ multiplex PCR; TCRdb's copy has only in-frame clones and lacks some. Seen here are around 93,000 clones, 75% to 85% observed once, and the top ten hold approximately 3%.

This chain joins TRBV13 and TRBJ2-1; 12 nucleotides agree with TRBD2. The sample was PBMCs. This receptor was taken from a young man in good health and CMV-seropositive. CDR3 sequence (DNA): TGTGCCAGCAGCTTAGGGACTAGCGGGAGATTGAGGTACAATGAGCAGTTCTTC. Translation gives CASSLGTSGRLRYNEQFF.